What follows describes a single TCR beta chain. Its antigen remains unknown. This specimen belongs to a study of T cell repertoires in cytomegalovirus infection. About the research overall: TCR beta signatures that were public indicated CMV infection and matching HLA type.

TCRdb processed the reads anew with MiXCR; each CDR3 protein has one entry. The sample has about 490,000 distinct CDR3 sequences; about 10% are singletons. Points from the study as a whole: Dominating the ex vivo response were TCR beta clonotypes that were CMV-specific and HLA-C-restricted.

Sequenced sample: PBMCs. The clonotype comes from a human donor in good health (CMV status not recorded). Some clones in this sample may be carry-over from other donors' samples.

CDR3 loop: CASSARLSGTNEKLFF. CDR3 DNA: TGTGCCAGCAGTGCCAGGCTTTCGGGGACTAATGAAAAACTGTTTTTT. This chain connects TRBV12-3 or TRBV12-4 to TRBJ1-4; no clear D. There are 16 residues in the CDR3. V lost 5 bases and J 2 bases, leaving 15 bases between the germline ends.